The clone carrying this T cell receptor (beta chain) was recorded only once. The antigen is undetermined. This sample was taken from a study of blood T cells in healthy people across ages. The authors ran a second PCR of about 6 to 11 cycles using a sample-barcoded 5' primer and a J-beta primer mix. MiXCR, applied by TCRdb to the 5' RACE reads, yields one record per CDR3 protein. There are some 920,000 distinct CDR3 sequences in the sample; 51% occur only once, and about 22% lies in the top ten. Overall study results and limits: Roughly linear declines in TCR beta diversity per million T cells occurred with age.

Germline V CDR1 and CDR2: MDHEN, SYDVKM. The ends were cut back, 9 bases at V and 5 bases at J, with 14 bases in the middle. The CDR3 spans 13 residues. The sequenced material came from blood. The sequence derives from an older woman in good health. The V call is TRBV28, the J call TRBJ2-1, with D unresolved. CDR3 sequence: CASNPFDDNEQFF. The CDR3, as DNA: TGTGCCAGTAACCCTTTCGACGACAATGAGCAGTTCTTC.